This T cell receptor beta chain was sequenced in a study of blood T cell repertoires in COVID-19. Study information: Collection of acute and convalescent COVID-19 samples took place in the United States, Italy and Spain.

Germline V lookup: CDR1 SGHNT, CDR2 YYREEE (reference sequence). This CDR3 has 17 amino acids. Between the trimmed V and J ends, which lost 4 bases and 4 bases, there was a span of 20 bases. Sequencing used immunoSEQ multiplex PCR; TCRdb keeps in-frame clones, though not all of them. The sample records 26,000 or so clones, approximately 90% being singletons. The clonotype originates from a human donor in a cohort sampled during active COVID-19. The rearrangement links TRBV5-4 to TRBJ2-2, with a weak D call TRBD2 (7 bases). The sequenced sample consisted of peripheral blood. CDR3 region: CASSLRGGGVVTGELFF. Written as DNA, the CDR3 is TGTGCCAGCAGCCTCCGAGGGGGAGGGGTGGTCACCGGGGAGCTGTTTTTT.